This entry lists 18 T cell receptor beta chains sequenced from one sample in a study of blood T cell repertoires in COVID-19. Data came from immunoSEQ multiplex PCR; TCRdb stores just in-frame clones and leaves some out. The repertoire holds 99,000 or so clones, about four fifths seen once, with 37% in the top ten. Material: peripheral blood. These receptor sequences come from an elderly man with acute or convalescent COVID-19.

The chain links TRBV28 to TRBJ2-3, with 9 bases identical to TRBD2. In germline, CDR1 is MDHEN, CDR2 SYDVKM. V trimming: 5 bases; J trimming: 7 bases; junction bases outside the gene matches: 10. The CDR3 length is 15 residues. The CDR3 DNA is TGTGCCAGCAGTCCGGGCGGGAGGGCGCAGCATACGCAGTATTTT. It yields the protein CASSPGGRAQHTQYF.

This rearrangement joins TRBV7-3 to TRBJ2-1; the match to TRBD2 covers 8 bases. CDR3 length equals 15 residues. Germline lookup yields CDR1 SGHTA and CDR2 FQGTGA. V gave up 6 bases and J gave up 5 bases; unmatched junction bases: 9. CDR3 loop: CASSPGLAGNNEQFF. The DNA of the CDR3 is TGTGCCAGCAGTCCCGGTTTAGCGGGGAACAATGAGCAGTTCTTC.

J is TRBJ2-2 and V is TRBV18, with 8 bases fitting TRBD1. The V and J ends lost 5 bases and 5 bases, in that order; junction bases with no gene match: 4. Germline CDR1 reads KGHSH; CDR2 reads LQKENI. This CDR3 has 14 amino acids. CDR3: CASSARTGTGELFF. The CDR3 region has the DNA TGTGCCAGCTCAGCAAGGACAGGGACCGGGGAGCTGTTTTTT.

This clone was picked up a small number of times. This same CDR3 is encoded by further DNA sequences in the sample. CDR3 DNA sequence: TGTGCCAGCAGCCAACCTGGGCCGAACACTGAAGCTTTCTTT. It specifies CASSQPGPNTEAFF. The rearrangement links TRBV3-1 (or the pseudogene TRBV3-2) to TRBJ1-1; no firm D call. The CDR3 spans 14 residues. Trimming pared 2 bases from V and 1 base from J, leaving 8 bases between. Looked up from germline, CDR1 is LGHDT and CDR2 is YNNKEL (reference sequence).

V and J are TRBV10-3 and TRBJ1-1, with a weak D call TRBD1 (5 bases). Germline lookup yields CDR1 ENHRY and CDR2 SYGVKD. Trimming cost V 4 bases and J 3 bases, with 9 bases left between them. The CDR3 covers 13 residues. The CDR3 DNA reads TGTGCCATCAGTGGCAGGGATGACACTGAAGCTTTCTTT. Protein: CAISGRDDTEAFF.

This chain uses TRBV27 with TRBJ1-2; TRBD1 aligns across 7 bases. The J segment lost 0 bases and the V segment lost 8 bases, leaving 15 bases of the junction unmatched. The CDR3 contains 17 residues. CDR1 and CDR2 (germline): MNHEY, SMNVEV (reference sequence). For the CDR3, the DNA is TGTGCCAGCTACCCCTTCGGGACAGTACCCACTAACTATGGCTACACCTTC. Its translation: CASYPFGTVPTNYGYTF.

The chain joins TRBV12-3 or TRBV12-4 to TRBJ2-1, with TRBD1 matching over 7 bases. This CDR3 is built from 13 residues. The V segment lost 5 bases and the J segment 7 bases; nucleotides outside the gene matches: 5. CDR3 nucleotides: TGTGCCAGCAGTCTTACCAGGGGGAATGAGCAGTTCTTC. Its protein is CASSLTRGNEQFF.

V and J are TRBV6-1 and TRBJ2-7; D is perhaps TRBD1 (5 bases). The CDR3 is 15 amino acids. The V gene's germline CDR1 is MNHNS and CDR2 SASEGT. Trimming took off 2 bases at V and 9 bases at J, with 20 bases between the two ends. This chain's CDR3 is CASSELSPTGVLQYF. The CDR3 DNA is TGTGCCAGCAGTGAATTGAGCCCAACAGGAGTTCTGCAGTACTTC.

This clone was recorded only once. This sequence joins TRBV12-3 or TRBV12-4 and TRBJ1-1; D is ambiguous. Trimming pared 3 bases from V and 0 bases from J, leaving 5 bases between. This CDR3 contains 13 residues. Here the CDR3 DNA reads TGTGCCAGCAGTTTTACGGTGAACACTGAAGCTTTCTTT. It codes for CASSFTVNTEAFF.

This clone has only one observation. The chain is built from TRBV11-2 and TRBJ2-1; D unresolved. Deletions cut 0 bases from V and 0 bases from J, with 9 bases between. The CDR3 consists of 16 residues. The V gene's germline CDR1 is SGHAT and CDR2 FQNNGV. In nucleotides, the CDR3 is TGTGCCAGCAGCTTAGAAGAGGTTAGCTCCTACAATGAGCAGTTCTTC. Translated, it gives CASSLEEVSSYNEQFF.

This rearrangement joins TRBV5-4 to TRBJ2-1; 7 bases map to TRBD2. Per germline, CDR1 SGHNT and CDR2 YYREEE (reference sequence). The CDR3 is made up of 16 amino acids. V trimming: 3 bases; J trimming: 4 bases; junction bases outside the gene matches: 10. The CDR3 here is CASSWDLGGVYNEQFF. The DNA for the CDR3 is TGTGCCAGCAGCTGGGACCTTGGGGGGGTTTACAATGAGCAGTTCTTC.

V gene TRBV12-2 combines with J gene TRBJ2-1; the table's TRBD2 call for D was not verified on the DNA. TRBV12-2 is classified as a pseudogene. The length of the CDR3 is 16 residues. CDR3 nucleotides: TGTGCAAGTCGCTTAGCCGCTATTCTTTCCTACAATGAGCAGTTCTTC. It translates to CASRLAAILSYNEQFF.

The CDR3 is CASSQENRPGTGNSPLHF. CDR3 bases: TGCGCCAGCAGCCAAGAGAATCGGCCCGGGACTGGTAATTCACCCCTCCACTTT. The rearrangement joins TRBV4-1 to TRBJ1-6, with D possibly matching TRBD1 (5 bases). This CDR3 comprises 18 residues. CDR1 and CDR2 (germline): MGHRA, YSYEKL. The ends were cut back, 0 bases at V and 6 bases at J, with 18 bases in the middle.

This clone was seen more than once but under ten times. Here the CDR3 reads CASRPRLLSYNEQFF. CDR3 coding DNA: TGTGCCAGCAGGCCCAGGTTACTCTCCTACAATGAGCAGTTCTTC. V is TRBV6-6 and J is TRBJ2-1; no reliable D call. The CDR3 consists of 15 residues. Germline V CDR1 and CDR2: MNHNY, SVGAGI (reference sequence). Trimming cost V 6 bases and J 0 bases, with 12 bases left between them.

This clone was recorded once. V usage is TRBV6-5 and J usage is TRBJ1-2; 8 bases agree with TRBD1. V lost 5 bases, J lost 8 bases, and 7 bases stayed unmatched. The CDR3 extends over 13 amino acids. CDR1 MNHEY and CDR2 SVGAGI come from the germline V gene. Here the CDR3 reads CASSQTGESGYTF. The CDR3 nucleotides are TGTGCCAGCAGTCAGACAGGGGAGAGCGGCTACACCTTC.

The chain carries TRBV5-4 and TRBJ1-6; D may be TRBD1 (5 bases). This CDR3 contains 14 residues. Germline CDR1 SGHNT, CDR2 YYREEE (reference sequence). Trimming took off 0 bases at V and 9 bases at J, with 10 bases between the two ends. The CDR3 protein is CASSLGLRGSPLHF. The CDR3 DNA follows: TGTGCCAGCAGCTTGGGTCTAAGGGGTTCACCCCTCCACTTT.

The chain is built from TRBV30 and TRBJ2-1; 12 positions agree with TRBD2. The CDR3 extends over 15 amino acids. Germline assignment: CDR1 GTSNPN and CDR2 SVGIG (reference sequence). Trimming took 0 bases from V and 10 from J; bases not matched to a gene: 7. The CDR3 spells CAWSVQRTSGNEQFF. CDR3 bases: TGTGCCTGGAGTGTACAAAGGACTAGCGGGAACGAGCAGTTCTTC.

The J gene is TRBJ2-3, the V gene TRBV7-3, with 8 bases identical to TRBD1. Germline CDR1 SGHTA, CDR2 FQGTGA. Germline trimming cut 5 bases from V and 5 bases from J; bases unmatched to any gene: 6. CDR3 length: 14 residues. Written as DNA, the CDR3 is TGTGCCAGCAGCAACCCACAGGGGGGAGATACGCAGTATTTT. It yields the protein CASSNPQGGDTQYF.